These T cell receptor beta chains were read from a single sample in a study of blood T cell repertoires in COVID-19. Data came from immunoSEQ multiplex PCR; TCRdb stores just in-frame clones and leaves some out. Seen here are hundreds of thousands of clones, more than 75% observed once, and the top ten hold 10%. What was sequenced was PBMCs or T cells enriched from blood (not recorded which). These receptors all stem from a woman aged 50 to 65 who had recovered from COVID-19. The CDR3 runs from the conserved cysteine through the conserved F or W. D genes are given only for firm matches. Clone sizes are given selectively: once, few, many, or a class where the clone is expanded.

TGTGCCAGCAGCCAAGGTCGAGGGAAAGGAGGCTACACCTTC	CASSQGRGKGGYTF	NA	TRBJ1-2	TRBV3-1/TRBV3-2	few
TGTGCCAGTAGTATCTCGGTAAAAGAGACCCAGTACTTC	CASSISVKETQYF	NA	TRBJ2-5	TRBV19	NA
TGTGCCGGCAGTTCCCTGGACAGGGCGGATGGCTACACCTTC	CAGSSLDRADGYTF	TRBD1	TRBJ1-2	TRBV27	NA
TGTGCCAGTAGTCCCCTCGAGGGCACCATATATTTT	CASSPLEGTIYF	NA	TRBJ1-3	TRBV19	NA
TGTGCAAGTCGCCAAACTCGGGATGTTGGTCAGCCCCAGCATTTT	CASRQTRDVGQPQHF	NA	TRBJ1-5	TRBV12-2	NA
TGTGCCAGCAGTCCCCCCGGACTAGCGGGGGTCCAAGAGACCCAGTACTTC	CASSPPGLAGVQETQYF	TRBD2	TRBJ2-5	TRBV28	NA
TGTGCCAGCAGCTTCTCCCCGGGACAGGGATCCTACGAGCAGTACTTC	CASSFSPGQGSYEQYF	TRBD1	TRBJ2-7	TRBV7-9	NA
TGTGCCAGCAGCCAGACTAGCGGGGAGTACAATGAGCAGTTCTTC	CASSQTSGEYNEQFF	TRBD2	TRBJ2-1	TRBV6-4	NA
TGTGCCAGCAGCTCTACGGGGGGCGATAATTCACCCCTCCACTTT	CASSSTGGDNSPLHF	NA	TRBJ1-6	TRBV9	NA
TGCGCCAGCAGCCAAGTGGGCGTCAGGGAAATTGATTGGGATACGCAGTATTTT	CASSQVGVREIDWDTQYF	NA	TRBJ2-3	TRBV4-1	NA